These 26 T cell receptor beta chains came from one sample sequenced in a study of T cell repertoires in cytomegalovirus infection. TCRdb redid the calling of the reads with MiXCR, one entry per CDR3 protein. The data show approximately 730,000 distinct CDR3 sequences, with about 29% seen just once and around 13% held by the top ten. Which antigens these TCRs recognize remains unknown. This sample comprised cultured CD8+ T cells from PBMCs, obtained from culture after CMV antigen stimulation. The receptor source for this set is a human donor in good health (CMV status not recorded). Some clones in this sample may be carry-over from other donors' samples.

This clonotype has a handful of counts. This chain connects TRBV7-6 to TRBJ2-7; the match to TRBD1 covers 7 bases. This CDR3 is 14 amino acids long. Per the germline V gene, CDR1 is SGHVS and CDR2 is FNYEAQ. J gave up 9 bases and V 1 base, and 9 bases lay outside the gene matches. The CDR3 coding sequence is TGTGCCAGCAGCTTAGGCCTCGGACAGGTCGCGCAGTACGTC. Protein: CASSLGLGQVAQYV.

This clonotype occurred many times. V and J are TRBV7-2 and TRBJ2-2; 11 positions agree with TRBD2. Per the germline V gene, CDR1 is SGHTA and CDR2 is FQGNSA. CDR3 length equals 18 residues. V dropped 2 bases and J dropped 4; count of bases not matched to a gene: 9. The CDR3 sequence is CASSLPYGLAGVTGELFF. DNA of the CDR3: TGTGCCAGCAGCTTACCCTACGGACTAGCGGGCGTCACCGGGGAGCTGTTTTTT.

The J gene is TRBJ1-1, the V gene TRBV19, with D possibly being TRBD1 (5 bases). Trimming pared 3 bases from V and 8 bases from J, leaving 10 bases between. Germline loops: CDR1 LNHDA, CDR2 SQIVND (reference sequence). The CDR3 is made up of 12 amino acids. CDR3 sequence: CASSMVRGEAFF. The CDR3 coding sequence is TGTGCCAGTAGTATGGTACGGGGGGAAGCTTTCTTT.

In this sample, this clonotype turned up a few times. V is TRBV14 and J is TRBJ2-7; the D is unclear. The length of the CDR3 is 15 residues. Germline values: CDR1 SGHDN, CDR2 FVKESK. Trimming cost V 1 base and J 0 bases, with 10 bases left between them. CDR3 region: CASSQGTASSYEQYF. The CDR3 DNA is TGTGCCAGCAGCCAAGGAACGGCAAGCTCCTACGAGCAGTACTTC. Together with reference TRBV14 and TRBJ2-7, the CDR3 gives the full variable domain: EAGVTQFPSHSVIEKGQTVTLRCDPISGHDNLYWYRRVMGKEIKFLLHFVKESKQDESGMPNNRFLAERTGGTYSTLKVQPAELEDSGVYFCASSQGTASSYEQYFGPGTRLTVT.

The rearrangement joins TRBV27 to TRBJ2-2; TRBD2 matches 9 bases. Per the germline V gene, CDR1 is MNHEY and CDR2 is SMNVEV (reference sequence). The V segment lost 5 bases and the J segment 1 base; nucleotides outside the gene matches: 8. The CDR3 covers 17 residues. CDR3 sequence reads: CASSPTLRGGNTGELFF. The CDR3 DNA follows: TGTGCCAGCAGTCCTACGTTGCGGGGGGGGAACACCGGGGAGCTGTTTTTT.

This clonotype showed up just once. A much larger clone lies a single base off, so this may be a read error. This rearrangement joins TRBV7-2 to TRBJ1-2; perhaps TRBD1 as D (5 bases). The germline gives CDR1 SGHTA, CDR2 FQGNSA. The CDR3 is made up of 13 amino acids. V lost 1 base to trimming and J lost 7 bases, with 10 bases between them. DNA of the CDR3: TGTGCCAGCAGCTTAGGGACATTCTCTGGCTACACCTTC. Encoded protein: CASSLGTFSGYTF.

The chain has TRBV6-5 and TRBJ1-4, with TRBD1 matching over 7 bases. The CDR3 runs to 16 residues. V gave up 5 bases and J gave up 7 bases; unmatched junction bases: 13. Germline V CDR1 and CDR2: MNHEY, SVGAGI. The CDR3 sequence is CASSPNRGQGVEKLFF. The CDR3 region has the DNA TGTGCCAGCAGTCCGAACCGGGGGCAGGGGGTTGAAAAACTGTTTTTT.

This clonotype was detected many times. V and J are TRBV7-8 and TRBJ2-7; TRBD2 might be the D (7 bases). Trimming removed 1 base at V and 2 bases at J, with 12 bases between. The CDR3 loop spans 15 amino acids. The V gene's germline CDR1 is SGHVS and CDR2 FQNEAQ. The CDR3 bases are TGTGCCAGCAGCTTAGACGGGGGGCCCGCCTACGAGCAGTACTTC. Translated, it gives CASSLDGGPAYEQYF.

This chain links TRBV28 with TRBJ1-1, with D unresolved. Looked up from germline, CDR1 is MDHEN and CDR2 is SYDVKM. The CDR3 is 18 residues long. Trimming cost V 3 bases and J 4 bases, with 24 bases left between them. CDR3: CASSFFSLAVGVGTEAFF. The CDR3 nucleotides are TGTGCCAGCAGTTTCTTTTCATTGGCAGTCGGGGTCGGCACTGAAGCTTTCTTT.

This clonotype was picked up a small number of times. This sequence joins TRBV7-2 and TRBJ2-1, with D uncertain. The V and J ends lost 5 bases and 0 bases respectively, with 11 bases between them. Germline V CDR1 and CDR2: SGHTA, FQGNSA. This CDR3 comprises 15 residues. The CDR3 spells CASSHDRSSYNEQFF. The CDR3, as DNA: TGTGCCAGCAGCCACGACCGGAGCTCCTACAATGAGCAGTTCTTC. Filled out from reference TRBV7-2 and TRBJ2-1, the complete variable domain reads GAGVSQSPSNKVTEKGKDVELRCDPISGHTALYWYRQSLGQGLEFLIYFQGNSAPDKSGLPSDRFSAERTGGSVSTLTIQRTQQEDSAVYLCASSHDRSSYNEQFFGPGTRLTVL.

This clonotype was counted many times. V is TRBV7-2 and J is TRBJ1-1; D is perhaps TRBD1 (6 bases). From germline, CDR1 is SGHTA and CDR2 FQGNSA. With 5 bases removed from V and 0 bases from J, the gap between germline ends came to 13 bases. The CDR3 consists of 15 residues. The DNA of the CDR3 is TGTGCCAGCAGCGACAAACAGGGACTGAACACTGAAGCTTTCTTT. This gives the protein CASSDKQGLNTEAFF.

This clonotype showed up just a few times. The chain has TRBV2 and TRBJ2-2; 7 nucleotides line up with TRBD2. Germline V CDR1 and CDR2: SNHLY, FYNNEI. V lost 11 bases and J lost 9; bases outside the gene matches: 6. The length of the CDR3 is 11 residues. CDR3 loop: CAVTSRRELFF. CDR3 bases: TGTGCCGTGACTAGCCGTAGGGAGCTGTTTTTT.

At least ten counts were recorded for this clonotype. The gene calls are TRBV28 and TRBJ1-4, with D perhaps TRBD1 (6 bases). Germline values: CDR1 MDHEN, CDR2 SYDVKM. There are 15 residues in the CDR3. Trimming stripped 6 bases from V and 2 bases from J, with 13 bases between. CDR3 in amino acids: CASRPGAVTNEKLFF. CDR3 bases: TGTGCCAGCAGGCCAGGGGCGGTCACTAATGAAAAACTGTTTTTT.

In its sample, this clonotype was seen a few times. The V call is TRBV6-1, the J call TRBJ2-1; D perhaps matches TRBD1 (6 bases). The CDR3 sequence is 14 residues long. The germline gives CDR1 MNHNS, CDR2 SASEGT. Deletions cut 5 bases from V and 8 bases from J, with 16 bases between. CDR3 protein: CASSLDSPVDEQFF. The CDR3 coding sequence is TGTGCCAGCAGTCTGGACAGCCCTGTTGATGAGCAGTTCTTC.

This clonotype was seen a few times. V is TRBV12-3 or TRBV12-4 and J is TRBJ1-1, with D possibly TRBD1 on 6 matching bases. Trimming took off 4 bases at V and 10 bases at J, with 16 bases between the two ends. The CDR3 is made up of 13 amino acids. The CDR3 DNA reads as TGTGCCAGCAGTTACGGGACACCCGCGGGAGCTTTCTTT. Protein: CASSYGTPAGAFF.

This clonotype was detected only a few times. The chain recombines TRBV7-9 with TRBJ1-5; D remains ambiguous. CDR1 is SEHNR, CDR2 FQNEAQ, per germline (reference sequence). The germline V and J ends were trimmed by 6 bases and 5 bases, with 11 bases remaining between them. The length of the CDR3 is 13 residues. In DNA, the CDR3 is TGTGCCAGCAGAGCATCAGGAGATCAGCCCCAGCATTTT. Protein sequence: CASRASGDQPQHF.

This clonotype was counted between two and nine times. This chain connects TRBV25-1 to TRBJ1-1; no firm D call. Germline CDR1 and CDR2: MGHDK and SYGVNS. The CDR3 length is 13 residues. Between the trimmed V and J ends, which lost 3 bases and 4 bases, there was a span of 9 bases. The DNA of the CDR3 is TGTGCCAGCAGTGATATTAGGGTCACTGAAGCTTTCTTT. Residues: CASSDIRVTEAFF.

This clonotype has just a few counts. It may be a read error: a sequence one base away is much more abundant. The chain joins TRBV20-1 to TRBJ2-2; TRBD2 matches at 10 bases. The CDR3 is 14 amino acids. The V gene's germline CDR1 is DFQATT and CDR2 SNEGSKA (reference sequence). Trimming removed 2 bases from V and 4 bases from J; junction bases left unmatched: 1. The CDR3 DNA reads as TGCAGTGCTAGACTAGCGGGGGTCACCGGGGAGCTGTTTTTT. It yields the protein CSARLAGVTGELFF.

This clonotype came up many times. The chain carries TRBV7-6 and TRBJ1-1, with 9 bases identical to TRBD1. The germline V gene encodes CDR1 SGHVS and CDR2 FNYEAQ. The V segment lost 1 base and the J segment 3 bases; nucleotides outside the gene matches: 6. This CDR3 is 16 amino acids long. CDR3 sequence reads: CASSLGPRTGDTEAFF. The CDR3 region has the DNA TGTGCCAGCAGCTTAGGACCACGGACAGGGGACACTGAAGCTTTCTTT.

This clonotype was detected many times. V gene TRBV14 combines with J gene TRBJ2-2, with 7 bases fitting TRBD2. Trimming at V came to 6 bases and at J to 7 bases, leaving 8 bases not matched to a gene. This CDR3 is 14 amino acids long. The V gene's germline CDR1 is SGHDN and CDR2 FVKESK. CDR3 sequence (DNA): TGTGCCAGCAGTGGACTAGTCCTCGGCGGGGAGCTGTTTTTT. Translated: CASSGLVLGGELFF.

This chain links TRBV6-2 or TRBV6-3 with TRBJ2-5; D possibly corresponds to TRBD2 (5 bases). V lost 6 bases, J lost 1 base, and 18 bases lay in between. The CDR3 loop spans 16 amino acids. Germline V gene sequence: CDR1 MNHEY, CDR2 SVGEGT. The CDR3 sequence: CASSRSDDYLQETQYF. CDR3 in DNA: TGTGCCAGCAGCCGATCAGACGACTATCTCCAAGAGACCCAGTACTTC.

The chain is built from TRBV10-1 and TRBJ1-3; no reliable D call. Germline V gene lookup returns CDR1 WNHNN and CDR2 SYGVQD (reference sequence). The CDR3 runs to 15 residues. Between the trimmed V and J ends, which lost 2 bases and 4 bases, there was a span of 12 bases. The CDR3 loop is CASSETSIRGNTIYF. CDR3 bases: TGCGCCAGCAGTGAGACCAGTATCCGCGGAAACACCATATATTTT.

This clonotype showed up many times. The chain carries TRBV11-1 and TRBJ2-5; possible D gene TRBD2, 5 bases. The CDR3 totals 16 residues. Germline loops: CDR1 SGHAT, CDR2 FQDESV (reference sequence). Trimming left V 5 bases short and J 6 bases short, with 22 bases between. The CDR3 loop reads CASSPPLAGVGKTQYF. The CDR3 nucleotides read TGTGCCAGCAGCCCTCCTCTTGCGGGTGTGGGAAAGACCCAGTACTTC. Full variable domain (remainder filled in from reference TRBV11-1 and TRBJ2-5): EAEVAQSPRYKITEKSQAVAFWCDPISGHATLYWYRQILGQGPELLVQFQDESVVDDSQLPKDRFSAERLKGVDSTLKIQPAELGDSAMYLCASSPPLAGVGKTQYFGPGTRLLVL.

DNA for the CDR3: TGTGCCAGCAGTTTCGGTACAGCTAAGACAGATACGCAGTATTTT. It encodes CASSFGTAKTDTQYF. The genes are TRBV27 and TRBJ2-3; no firm D call. Germline V gives CDR1 MNHEY, CDR2 SMNVEV (reference sequence). V was shortened by 3 bases and J by 3 bases, with 13 bases between the two germline ends. This CDR3 is 15 amino acids long.

This clonotype was picked up many times. V gene TRBV24-1 combines with J gene TRBJ2-2; no definite D call. Trimming cost V 8 bases and J 6 bases, with 9 bases left between them. Germline V gene lookup returns CDR1 KGHDR and CDR2 SFDVKD. The CDR3 length is 12 residues. CDR3 nucleotides: TGTGCCACCAAAGGGCTCGCCGGGGAGCTGTTTTTT. Its translation is CATKGLAGELFF.

This clonotype was seen more than once but under ten times. The chain uses TRBV6-2 or TRBV6-3 and TRBJ2-3, with TRBD1 matching 11 bases. This CDR3 comprises 16 residues. Germline V gene lookup returns CDR1 MNHEY and CDR2 SVGEGT. V lost 4 bases and J lost 2; bases outside the gene matches: 5. The CDR3 reads CASSSEDRGLTDTQYF. CDR3 sequence (DNA): TGTGCCAGCAGTTCAGAGGACAGGGGGCTCACAGATACGCAGTATTTT.